The sequence of this T cell receptor (beta chain) was determined in a study of blood T cell repertoires in COVID-19. Study in general: The study drew acute and convalescent COVID-19 samples from the United States, Italy and Spain. T cells, B-cell-depleted T cells, or PBMCs supplied cDNA or gDNA.

Authors' methods: Reference gene primer amplification in the assay estimated nucleated cell counts. The method was immunoSEQ multiplex PCR; TCRdb's version includes in-frame clones alone and lacks a portion of them. V, J and clone size are taken as reported in that table, and D and trimming were inferred from the DNA itself. The sample holds about 670,000 clones, over 80% seen once. The CDR3 has 14 residues. The trim removed 5 bases at V and 3 bases at J, leaving 4 bases unmatched. Germline CDR1 is SNHLY and CDR2 is FYNNEI. This TCR was recovered from a woman between 18 and 29 years old with acute or convalescent COVID-19. Sequenced: peripheral blood. The rearrangement joins TRBV2 to TRBJ2-7; 10 bases are shared with TRBD2. CDR3 amino acids: CASSLGLASYEQYF. CDR3 in DNA: TGTGCCAGCAGTCTGGGACTAGCGAGCTACGAGCAGTACTTC.